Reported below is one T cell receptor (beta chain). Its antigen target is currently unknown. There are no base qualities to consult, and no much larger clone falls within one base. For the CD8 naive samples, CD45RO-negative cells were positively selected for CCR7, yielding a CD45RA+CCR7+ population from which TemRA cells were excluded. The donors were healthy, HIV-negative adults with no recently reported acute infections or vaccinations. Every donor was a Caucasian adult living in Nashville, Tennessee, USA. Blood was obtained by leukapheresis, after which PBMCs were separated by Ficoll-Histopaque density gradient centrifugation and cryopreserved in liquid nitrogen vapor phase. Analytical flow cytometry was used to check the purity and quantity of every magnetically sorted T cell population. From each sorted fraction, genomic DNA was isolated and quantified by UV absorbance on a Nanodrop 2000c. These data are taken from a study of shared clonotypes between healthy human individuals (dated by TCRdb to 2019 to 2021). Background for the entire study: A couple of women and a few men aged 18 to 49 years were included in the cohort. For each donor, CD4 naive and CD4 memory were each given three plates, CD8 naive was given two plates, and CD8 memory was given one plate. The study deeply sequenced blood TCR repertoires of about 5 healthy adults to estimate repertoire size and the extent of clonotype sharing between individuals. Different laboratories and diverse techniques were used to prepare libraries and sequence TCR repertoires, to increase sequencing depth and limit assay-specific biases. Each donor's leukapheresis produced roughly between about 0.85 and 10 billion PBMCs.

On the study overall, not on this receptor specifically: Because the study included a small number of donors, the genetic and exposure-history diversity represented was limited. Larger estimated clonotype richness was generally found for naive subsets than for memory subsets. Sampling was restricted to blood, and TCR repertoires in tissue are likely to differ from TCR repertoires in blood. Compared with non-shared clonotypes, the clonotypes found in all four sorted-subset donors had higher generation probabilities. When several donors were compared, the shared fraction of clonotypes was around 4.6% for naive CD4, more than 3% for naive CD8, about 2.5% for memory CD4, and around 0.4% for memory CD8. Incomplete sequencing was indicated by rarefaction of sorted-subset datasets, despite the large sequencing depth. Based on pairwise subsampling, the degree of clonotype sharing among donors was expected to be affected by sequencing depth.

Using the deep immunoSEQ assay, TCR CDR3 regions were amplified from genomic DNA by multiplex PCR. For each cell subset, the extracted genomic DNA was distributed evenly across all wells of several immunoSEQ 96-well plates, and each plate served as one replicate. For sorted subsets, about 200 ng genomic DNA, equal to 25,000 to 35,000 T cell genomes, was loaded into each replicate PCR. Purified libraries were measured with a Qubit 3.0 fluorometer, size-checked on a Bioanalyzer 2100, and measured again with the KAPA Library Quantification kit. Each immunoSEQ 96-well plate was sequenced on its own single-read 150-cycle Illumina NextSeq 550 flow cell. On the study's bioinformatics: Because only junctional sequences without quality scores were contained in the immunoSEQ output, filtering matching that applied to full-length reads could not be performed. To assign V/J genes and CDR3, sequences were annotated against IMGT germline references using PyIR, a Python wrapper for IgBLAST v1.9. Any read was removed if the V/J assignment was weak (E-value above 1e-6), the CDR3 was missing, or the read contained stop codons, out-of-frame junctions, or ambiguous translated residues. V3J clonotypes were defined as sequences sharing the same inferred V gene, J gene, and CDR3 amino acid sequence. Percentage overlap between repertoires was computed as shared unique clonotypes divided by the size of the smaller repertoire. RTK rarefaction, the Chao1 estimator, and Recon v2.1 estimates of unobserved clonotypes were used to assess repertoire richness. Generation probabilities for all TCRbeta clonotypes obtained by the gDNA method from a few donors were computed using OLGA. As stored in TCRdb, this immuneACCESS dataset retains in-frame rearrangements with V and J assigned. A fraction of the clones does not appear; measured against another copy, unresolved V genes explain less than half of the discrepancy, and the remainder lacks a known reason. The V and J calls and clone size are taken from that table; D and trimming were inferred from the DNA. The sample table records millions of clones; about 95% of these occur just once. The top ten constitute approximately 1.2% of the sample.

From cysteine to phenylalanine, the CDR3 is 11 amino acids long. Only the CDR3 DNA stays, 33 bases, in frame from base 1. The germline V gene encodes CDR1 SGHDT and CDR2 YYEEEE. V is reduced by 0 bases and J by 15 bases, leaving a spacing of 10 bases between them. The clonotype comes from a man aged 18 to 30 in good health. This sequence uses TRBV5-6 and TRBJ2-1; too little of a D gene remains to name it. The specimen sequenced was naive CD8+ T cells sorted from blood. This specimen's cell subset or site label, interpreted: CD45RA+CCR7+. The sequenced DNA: TGTGCCAGCAGCTTGGGTCCCAACCTGTTCTTC. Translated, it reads CASSLGPNLFF.